These 16 T cell receptor beta chains came from one sample sequenced in a study of regulatory T cells in long-lasting Graves disease. Construction of TCR beta libraries relied on iRepertoire HTBI primers and on Arm-PCR targeting CDR3 regions. MiXCR, run by TCRdb on the multiplex PCR reads, gives a single entry per CDR3 protein. The table shows over 650,000 distinct CDR3 sequences, with around 30% occurring only once. This sample's time point: persistent/refractory GD, antithyroid drugs over 5 years with positive TRAb. The TCR library was prepared using RNA isolated from PBMCs. This sample comprised peripheral blood mononuclear cells (PBMCs), obtained when the disease was refractory, from a patient treated with antithyroid drugs. The source of these receptors is a female donor with Graves disease.

In this sample, this clonotype turned up a few times. The rearrangement uses TRBV6-1 and TRBJ1-1; D might be TRBD1 (6 bases). From germline, CDR1 is MNHNS and CDR2 SASEGT. V was cut by 8 bases and J by 1 base, with 23 bases left in between. The CDR3 covers 17 residues. CDR3 sequence reads: CASLVQGLGRPNTEAFF. The CDR3 region has the DNA TGTGCCAGCCTTGTCCAGGGGCTGGGGCGCCCGAACACTGAAGCTTTCTTT.

This clonotype was recorded many times. This chain links TRBV12-5 with TRBJ1-2; the match to TRBD1 covers 9 bases. The CDR3 length is 16 residues. Germline V gene lookup returns CDR1 LGHNT and CDR2 FRNRAP. V lost 6 bases to trimming and J lost 8 bases; unmatched junction nucleotides: 16. The CDR3 protein is CASGTEPAQGARGYTF. The CDR3, as DNA: TGTGCTAGTGGCACCGAACCTGCACAGGGGGCGAGAGGCTACACCTTC. The variable domain in full, completed from reference TRBV12-5 and TRBJ1-2, reads DARVTQTPRHKVTEMGQEVTMRCQPILGHNTVFWYRQTMMQGLELLAYFRNRAPLDDSGMPKDRFSAEMPDATLATLKIQPSEPRDSAVYFCASGTEPAQGARGYTFGSGTRLTVV.

The J gene is TRBJ1-2, the V gene TRBV2, with D possibly being TRBD1 (5 bases). The CDR3 loop spans 15 amino acids. Germline V CDR1 and CDR2: SNHLY, FYNNEI. The V end was cut by 4 bases, the J end by 4 bases, with 16 bases between. This CDR3 is CASSARAGKGYGYTF. For the CDR3, the DNA is TGTGCCAGCAGTGCCCGAGCAGGGAAGGGCTATGGCTACACCTTC.

In its sample, this clonotype was seen many times. The CDR3 loop is CASRQGSFGGYTF. CDR3 sequence (DNA): TGTGCCAGCCGTCAGGGATCCTTTGGGGGCTACACCTTC. V gene TRBV2 combines with J gene TRBJ1-2, with D maybe TRBD1 (5 bases). The CDR3 spans 13 residues. CDR1 is SNHLY and CDR2 is FYNNEI in the germline V gene. Trimming stripped 8 bases from V and 8 bases from J, with 18 bases between.

This clonotype appeared many times. This chain links TRBV12-3 or TRBV12-4 with TRBJ1-1; D is undetermined. V was shortened by 2 bases and J by 7 bases, with 11 bases between the two germline ends. The CDR3 consists of 13 residues. In DNA form, the CDR3 reads TGTGCCAGCAGTTTATTTACGGACGGTGAAGCTTTCTTT. It yields the protein CASSLFTDGEAFF.

A single count supports this clonotype. CDR3 loop: CASSFGLVVGETQYF. The CDR3 nucleotides read TGTGCCAGCAGTTTTGGACTAGTCGTGGGAGAGACCCAGTACTTC. The rearrangement joins TRBV6-9 to TRBJ2-5; TRBD2 aligns across 7 bases. Germline V gene sequence: CDR1 MNHGY, CDR2 SVAAGI. The CDR3 runs 15 residues. J gave up 4 bases and V 4 bases, and 9 bases lay outside the gene matches.

V gene TRBV6-2 or TRBV6-3 combines with J gene TRBJ1-2; 10 bases match TRBD1. V was clipped by 6 bases and J by 3 bases; unmatched bases: 13. CDR1 and CDR2 from the germline V gene are MNHEY and SVGEGT. The CDR3 runs 17 residues. As DNA, the CDR3 is TGTGCCAGCAGAAAAACCCCCGGGACAGGGGACGACTATGGCTACACCTTC. It codes for CASRKTPGTGDDYGYTF.

This clonotype has more than one count but fewer than ten. The chain is built from TRBV5-6 and TRBJ1-2; no definite D call. The CDR3 extends over 16 amino acids. V lost 0 bases and J lost 3, with 15 bases in between. Germline V gene lookup returns CDR1 SGHDT and CDR2 YYEEEE. The CDR3: CASSLELGGIDYGYTF. The CDR3 bases are TGTGCCAGCAGCTTGGAACTGGGTGGGATCGACTATGGCTACACCTTC.

This clonotype was seen many times. CDR3 sequence reads: CASSLAPRDGYTF. Written as DNA, the CDR3 is TGTGCCAGCAGTTTAGCCCCGAGAGATGGCTACACCTTC. The V call is TRBV12-3 or TRBV12-4, the J call TRBJ1-2; D unresolved. Trimming took off 0 bases at V and 6 bases at J, with 8 bases between the two ends. This CDR3 spans 13 amino acids.

The chain links TRBV9 to TRBJ1-2; TRBD1 matches at 7 bases. Losses at the gene ends were 6 bases for V and 10 bases for J; bases not matched to a gene: 6. The germline gives CDR1 SGDLS, CDR2 YYNGEE. This CDR3 comprises 11 residues. This CDR3 reads CASTRTGDYTF. The DNA of the CDR3 is TGTGCCAGCACCCGGACAGGCGACTACACCTTC.

V usage is TRBV20-1 and J usage is TRBJ1-5; unclear D gene. The CDR3 covers 16 residues. The V end was cut by 6 bases, the J end by 0 bases, with 18 bases between. Germline CDR1 is DFQATT and CDR2 is SNEGSKA (reference sequence). CDR3 sequence reads: CSARTLDHDSNQPQHF. In DNA, the CDR3 is TGCAGTGCCAGGACTCTTGATCACGATAGCAATCAGCCCCAGCATTTT.

J is TRBJ1-4 and V is TRBV20-1; 7 nucleotides match TRBD1. Germline CDR1 and CDR2: DFQATT and SNEGSKA (reference sequence). After removal of 5 bases from V and 5 bases from J, the junction contained 5 bases not matched to a gene. The CDR3 runs 13 residues. The CDR3 nucleotides read TGCAGTGCTGCCGGACAGGTCAATGAAAAACTGTTTTTT. Its protein is CSAAGQVNEKLFF.

The chain has TRBV5-1 and TRBJ2-3; 9 bases line up with TRBD1. The V gene end was trimmed by 3 bases and the J gene end by 2 bases; junction bases not matched to a gene: 13. The germline V gene encodes CDR1 SGHRS and CDR2 YFSETQ. The CDR3 has 18 amino acids. The CDR3 DNA reads as TGCGCCAGCAGCTACTTTCCCGGGACAGGGAGTGACACAGATACGCAGTATTTT. This encodes CASSYFPGTGSDTDTQYF.

CDR3 DNA sequence: TGTGCCAGTAGCCCCACAACTCTTAGCAATCAGCCCCAGCATTTT. Residues: CASSPTTLSNQPQHF. The chain couples TRBV19 to TRBJ1-5; D is unclear. This CDR3 is built from 15 residues. V dropped 6 bases and J dropped 0 bases, with 12 bases sitting between them. Germline V gives CDR1 LNHDA, CDR2 SQIVND (reference sequence).

V is TRBV4-1 and J is TRBJ2-7; 10 nucleotides agree with TRBD2. Per germline, CDR1 MGHRA and CDR2 YSYEKL. This CDR3 contains 16 residues. V dropped 4 bases and J dropped 0; count of bases not matched to a gene: 6. This CDR3 reads CASSPIAGGYSYEQYF. The CDR3, as DNA: TGCGCCAGCAGCCCCATAGCGGGAGGCTACTCCTACGAGCAGTACTTC.

This clonotype was detected many times. This chain connects TRBV28 to TRBJ1-5, with D possibly being TRBD1 (6 bases). From germline, CDR1 is MDHEN and CDR2 SYDVKM. The CDR3 extends over 14 amino acids. V lost 2 bases to trimming and J lost 5 bases, with 10 bases between them. The CDR3 sequence: CASSLGGGHQPQHF. CDR3 bases: TGTGCCAGCAGTTTAGGGGGGGGGCATCAGCCCCAGCATTTT. The entire variable domain, with the rest obtained from reference TRBV28 and TRBJ1-5, is as follows: DVKVTQSSRYLVKRTGEKVFLECVQDMDHENMFWYRQDPGLGLRLIYFSYDVKMKEKGDIPEGYSVSREKKERFSLILESASTNQTSMYLCASSLGGGHQPQHFGDGTRLSIL.